This T cell receptor (beta chain) was sequenced during a study of blood T cell repertoires in COVID-19. Study-wide context: Sites across the United States, Italy and Spain contributed samples from acute and convalescent COVID-19.

Sequencing used immunoSEQ multiplex PCR; TCRdb keeps in-frame clones, though not all of them. The sample has under 150,000 clones; 85% are singletons. Symptom resolution, clearance, or two negative PCRs marked donors in Cohort 3 as recovered. This CDR3 is built from 13 residues. In germline, CDR1 is SGHRS, CDR2 YFSETQ. V was pared by 4 bases and J by 8 bases, with 8 bases of the junction left unmatched. The V call is TRBV5-1, the J call TRBJ1-1, with 7 nucleotides matching TRBD1. The sequencing sample was made of PBMCs or T cells enriched from blood (not recorded which). This receptor was obtained from a woman between 40 and 50 years old who had recovered from COVID-19. CDR3 sequence: CASSPETGTEAFF. The CDR3 nucleotides read TGCGCCAGCAGCCCCGAGACAGGGACCGAAGCTTTCTTT.